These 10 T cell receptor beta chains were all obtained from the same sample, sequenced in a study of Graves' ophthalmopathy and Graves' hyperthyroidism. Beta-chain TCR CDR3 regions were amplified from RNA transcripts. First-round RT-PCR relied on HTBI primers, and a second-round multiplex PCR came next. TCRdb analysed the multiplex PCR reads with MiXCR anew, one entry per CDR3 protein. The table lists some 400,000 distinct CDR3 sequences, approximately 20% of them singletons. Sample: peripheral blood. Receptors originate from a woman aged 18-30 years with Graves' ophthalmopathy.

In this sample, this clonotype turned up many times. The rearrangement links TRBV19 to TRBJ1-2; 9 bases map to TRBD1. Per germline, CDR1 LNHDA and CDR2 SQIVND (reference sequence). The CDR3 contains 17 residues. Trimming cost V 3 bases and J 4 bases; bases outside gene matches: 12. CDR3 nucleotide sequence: TGTGCCAGTAGTATCCCTTGGACAGGGGAGGGGACCTATGGCTACACCTTC. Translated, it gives CASSIPWTGEGTYGYTF.

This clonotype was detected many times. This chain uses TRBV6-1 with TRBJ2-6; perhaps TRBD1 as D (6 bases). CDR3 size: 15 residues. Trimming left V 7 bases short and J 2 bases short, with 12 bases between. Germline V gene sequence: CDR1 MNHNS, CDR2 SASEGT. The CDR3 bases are TGTGCCAGCAAAACAGGGAAGGCTGGGGCCAACGTCCTGACTTTC. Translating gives CASKTGKAGANVLTF.

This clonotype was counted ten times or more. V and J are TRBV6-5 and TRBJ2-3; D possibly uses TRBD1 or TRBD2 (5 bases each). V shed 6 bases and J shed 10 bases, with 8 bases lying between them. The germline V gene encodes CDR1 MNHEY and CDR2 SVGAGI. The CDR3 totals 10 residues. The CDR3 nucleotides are TGTGCCAGCAGACGGGACGCGCAGTATTTT. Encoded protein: CASRRDAQYF.

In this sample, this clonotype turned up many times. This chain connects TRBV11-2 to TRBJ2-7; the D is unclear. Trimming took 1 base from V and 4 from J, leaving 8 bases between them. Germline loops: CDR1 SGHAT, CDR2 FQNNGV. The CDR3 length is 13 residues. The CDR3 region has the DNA TGTGCCAGCAGCTTAGTAAACCGTTACGAGCAGTACTTC. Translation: CASSLVNRYEQYF.

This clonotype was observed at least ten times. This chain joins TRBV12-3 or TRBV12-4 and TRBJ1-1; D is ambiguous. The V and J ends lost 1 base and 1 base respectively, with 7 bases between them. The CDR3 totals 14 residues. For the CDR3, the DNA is TGTGCCAGCAGTTTAGGGAAAAGGAACACTGAAGCTTTCTTT. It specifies CASSLGKRNTEAFF.

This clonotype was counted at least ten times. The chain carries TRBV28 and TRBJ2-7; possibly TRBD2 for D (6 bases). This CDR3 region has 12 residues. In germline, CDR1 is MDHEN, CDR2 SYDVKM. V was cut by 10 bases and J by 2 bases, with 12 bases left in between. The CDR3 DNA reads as TGTGCCACCGGGGAGCGGGCCTACGAGCAGTACTTC. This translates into CATGERAYEQYF.

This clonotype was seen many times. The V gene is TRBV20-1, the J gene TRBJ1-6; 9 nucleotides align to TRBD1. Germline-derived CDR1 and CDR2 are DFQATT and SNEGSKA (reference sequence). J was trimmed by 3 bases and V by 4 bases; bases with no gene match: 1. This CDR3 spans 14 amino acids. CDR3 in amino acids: CSAMDRGYNSPLHF. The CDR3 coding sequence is TGCAGTGCTATGGACAGGGGCTATAATTCACCCCTCCACTTT.

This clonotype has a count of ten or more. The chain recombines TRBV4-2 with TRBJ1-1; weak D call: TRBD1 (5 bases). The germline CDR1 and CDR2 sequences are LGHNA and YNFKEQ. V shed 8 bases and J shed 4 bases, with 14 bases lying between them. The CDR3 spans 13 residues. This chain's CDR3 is CASGVDGGTEAFF. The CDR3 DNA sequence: TGTGCCAGCGGGGTTGACGGGGGCACTGAAGCTTTCTTT.

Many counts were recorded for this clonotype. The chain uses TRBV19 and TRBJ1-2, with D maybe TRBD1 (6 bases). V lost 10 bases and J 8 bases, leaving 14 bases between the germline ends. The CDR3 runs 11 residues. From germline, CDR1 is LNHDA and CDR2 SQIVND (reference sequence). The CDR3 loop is CATRGMKGYTF. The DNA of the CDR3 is TGTGCCACCAGGGGTATGAAAGGCTACACCTTC.

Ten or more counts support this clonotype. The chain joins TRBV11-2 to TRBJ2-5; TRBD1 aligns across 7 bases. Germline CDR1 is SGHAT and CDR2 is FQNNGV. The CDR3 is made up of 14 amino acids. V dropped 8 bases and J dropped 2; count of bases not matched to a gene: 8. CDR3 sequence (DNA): TGTGCCAGCCATCCGGGACAGACACAAGAGACCCAGTACTTC. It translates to CASHPGQTQETQYF.